The 23 T cell receptor beta chains presented below share a single source sample, sequenced in a study of CD8 T cells in Susac syndrome. Random hexamers served to reverse transcribe about 0.5 to 1 ug RNA. TCRdb recomputed calls from the immunoSEQ multiplex PCR reads with MiXCR, one row per CDR3 protein. The table shows some 400,000 distinct CDR3 sequences, with 75% to 90% occurring only once. The specimen was CD8+ T cells from PBMCs. These TCRs come from a human donor with multiple sclerosis.

The genes are TRBV29-1 and TRBJ2-3; 12 positions agree with TRBD2. CDR1 is SQVTM, CDR2 ANQGSEA, per germline. J gave up 6 bases and V 7 bases, and 11 bases lay outside the gene matches. The CDR3 sequence is 15 residues long. The CDR3 DNA is TGCAGCGGGGAGCCCCTAGCGGGAGGGAAGGATACGCAGTATTTT. This gives the protein CSGEPLAGGKDTQYF.

To note about this clonotype: An end of the junction differs from the germline gene, which may be a read error. This chain connects TRBV30 to TRBJ1-1, with D unclear. Germline CDR1 reads GTSNPN; CDR2 reads SVGIG (reference sequence). This CDR3 has 8 amino acids. The CDR3 sequence: CAWSSMLF. CDR3 nucleotides: TGTGCCTGGAGCAGTATGCTCTTT.

The chain has TRBV7-9 and TRBJ1-1; unclear D gene. From germline, CDR1 is SEHNR and CDR2 FQNEAQ (reference sequence). The V end was cut by 1 base, the J end by 11 bases, with 14 bases between. This CDR3 has 13 residues. DNA for the CDR3: TGTGCCAGCAGCTTAGGTGCAGGACCGGGTGCTTTCTTT. This encodes CASSLGAGPGAFF.

DNA for the CDR3: TGTGCCAGCAGTTCCCACCGACAGGTAGCTGCAACTAATGAAAAACTGTTTTTT. Translating gives CASSSHRQVAATNEKLFF. The rearrangement links TRBV6-5 to TRBJ1-4; weak D call: TRBD1 (6 bases). V lost 4 bases and J lost 0, with 18 bases in between. The CDR3 loop spans 18 amino acids. Germline V gene sequence: CDR1 MNHEY, CDR2 SVGAGI.

The CDR3 loop reads CASSQAPFYEQYF. In DNA form, the CDR3 reads TGTGCCAGCAGCCAAGCCCCATTCTACGAGCAGTACTTC. The chain combines TRBV14 with TRBJ2-7; the D is unclear. Germline assignment: CDR1 SGHDN and CDR2 FVKESK. Trimming cost V 1 base and J 3 bases, with 7 bases left between them. The CDR3 is 13 residues long.

This chain uses TRBV12-3 or TRBV12-4 with TRBJ2-7; 11 nucleotides match TRBD1. CDR3 length: 16 residues. With V trimmed by 3 bases and J by 3 bases, 7 bases remained unmatched. The CDR3 nucleotides are TGTGCCAGCAGTTTTACCGGGACAGGGGGTATCTACGAGCAGTACTTC. Its translation is CASSFTGTGGIYEQYF.

This sequence joins TRBV28 and TRBJ2-7; 13 bases are a match to TRBD2. The V gene end was trimmed by 5 bases and the J gene end by 1 base; junction bases not matched to a gene: 8. Per the germline V gene, CDR1 is MDHEN and CDR2 is SYDVKM. The CDR3 extends over 17 amino acids. CDR3 amino acids: CASSPGLAGHSSYEQYF. DNA for the CDR3: TGTGCCAGCAGTCCGGGACTAGCGGGGCACAGTTCCTACGAGCAGTACTTC.

This chain joins TRBV28 and TRBJ2-2; perhaps TRBD2 as D (7 bases). Germline V lookup: CDR1 MDHEN, CDR2 SYDVKM. With 1 base removed from V and 5 bases from J, the gap between germline ends came to 11 bases. The CDR3 covers 15 residues. The CDR3 sequence: CASSLLGGRTGELFF. The CDR3 nucleotides read TGTGCCAGCAGTTTATTGGGGGGGCGGACCGGGGAGCTGTTTTTT.

The chain links TRBV6-5 to TRBJ2-7, with D perhaps TRBD1 or TRBD2 (5 bases each). The V gene's germline CDR1 is MNHEY and CDR2 SVGAGI. Trimming stripped 8 bases from V and 4 bases from J, with 21 bases between. This CDR3 comprises 15 residues. The CDR3 here is CASSLPGTNLYEQYF. Written as DNA, the CDR3 is TGTGCCAGCTCCTTGCCAGGGACGAATTTGTACGAGCAGTACTTC.

The chain recombines TRBV3-1 with TRBJ1-1; the D gene is possibly TRBD1 (6 bases). The length of the CDR3 is 15 residues. With 1 base removed from V and 3 bases from J, the gap between germline ends came to 12 bases. CDR1 is LGHDT and CDR2 is YNNKEL in the germline V gene (reference sequence). The CDR3 sequence: CASSQGRGAYTEAFF. CDR3 DNA: TGTGCCAGCAGCCAAGGGAGGGGGGCGTACACTGAAGCTTTCTTT. Looking up the rest from reference TRBV3-1 and TRBJ1-1 gives the full variable domain: DTAVSQTPKYLVTQMGNDKSIKCEQNLGHDTMYWYKQDSKKFLKIMFSYNNKELIINETVPNRFSPKSPDKAHLNLHINSLELGDSAVYFCASSQGRGAYTEAFFGQGTRLTVV.

The chain is built from TRBV15 and TRBJ1-3, with 7 bases aligning to TRBD1. The CDR3 has 15 residues. Germline V gene sequence: CDR1 LNHNV, CDR2 YYDKDF (reference sequence). Losses at the gene ends were 3 bases for V and 2 bases for J; bases not matched to a gene: 4. In DNA, the CDR3 is TGTGCCACCAGCAGGAGGGGGACAGCTGGAAACACCATATATTTT. The encoded protein is CATSRRGTAGNTIYF.

Only one count was recorded for this clonotype. This chain connects TRBV9 to TRBJ2-2; TRBD2 matches at 10 bases. The CDR3 is 20 residues long. V lost 2 bases and J lost 5; bases outside the gene matches: 18. Germline lookup yields CDR1 SGDLS and CDR2 YYNGEE. CDR3 bases: TGTGCCAGCAGCGTTCCCGTCGCCGGTGGGCTAGCGGGAGAGACCGGGGAGCTGTTTTTT. It specifies CASSVPVAGGLAGETGELFF.

The J gene is TRBJ2-7, the V gene TRBV28; D may match TRBD1 or TRBD2 (6 bases each). The length of the CDR3 is 14 residues. V shed 3 bases and J shed 4 bases, with 13 bases lying between them. CDR1 MDHEN and CDR2 SYDVKM come from the germline V gene. The CDR3 spells CASSFAGGHYEQYF. The CDR3 nucleotides are TGTGCCAGCAGTTTTGCCGGGGGCCATTACGAGCAGTACTTC.

The chain combines TRBV5-4 with TRBJ2-3, with D possibly matching TRBD1 (6 bases). Germline V gene lookup returns CDR1 SGHNT and CDR2 YYREEE (reference sequence). CDR3 length: 17 residues. Trimming stripped 0 bases from V and 4 bases from J, with 18 bases between. This chain's CDR3 is CASSLAGGQGTADTQYF. The CDR3 DNA is TGTGCCAGCAGCTTGGCAGGTGGGCAGGGGACCGCAGATACGCAGTATTTT.

V gene TRBV19 combines with J gene TRBJ2-7, with 7 bases matching TRBD1. The CDR3 spans 14 residues. The V and J ends lost 5 bases and 2 bases, in that order; junction bases with no gene match: 6. Looked up from germline, CDR1 is LNHDA and CDR2 is SQIVND (reference sequence). The CDR3 nucleotides are TGTGCCAGTAGTTTCGCCGGGACAGCCTACGAGCAGTACTTC. Encoded protein: CASSFAGTAYEQYF.

This clonotype was found a few times. The chain combines TRBV20-1 with TRBJ2-1; D is uncertain. Germline V gene data show CDR1 as DFQATT and CDR2 as SNEGSKA (reference sequence). Trimming stripped 1 base from V and 2 bases from J, with 15 bases between. The CDR3 sequence is 16 residues long. The CDR3 loop is CSARAGLAQTYNEQFF. CDR3 bases: TGCAGTGCTAGAGCCGGGCTGGCGCAAACCTACAATGAGCAGTTCTTC.

The chain joins TRBV2 to TRBJ1-1, with 11 bases aligning to TRBD1. The CDR3 length is 14 residues. The J segment lost 5 bases and the V segment lost 6 bases, leaving 5 bases of the junction unmatched. Per the germline V gene, CDR1 is SNHLY and CDR2 is FYNNEI. CDR3 nucleotides: TGTGCCAGCAGGAGGGGGACAGGGGGAACTGAAGCTTTCTTT. Translation gives CASRRGTGGTEAFF.

The rearrangement uses TRBV9 and TRBJ2-5; 8 bases align to TRBD1. In germline, CDR1 is SGDLS, CDR2 YYNGEE. The length of the CDR3 is 14 residues. Trimming at V came to 3 bases and at J to 3 bases, leaving 4 bases not matched to a gene. The CDR3 DNA is TGTGCCAGCAGCGGACAGGGGACAAAAGAGACCCAGTACTTC. Translation: CASSGQGTKETQYF.

This clonotype was detected a few times. The rearrangement links TRBV10-3 to TRBJ1-3, with D tentatively TRBD1 (6 bases). The CDR3 extends over 13 amino acids. Germline V gives CDR1 ENHRY, CDR2 SYGVKD. Trimming cost V 7 bases and J 4 bases, with 11 bases left between them. This chain's CDR3 is CAITGGYGNTIYF. The CDR3 nucleotides are TGTGCCATCACCGGGGGCTACGGAAACACCATATATTTT.

The chain has TRBV29-1 and TRBJ2-7, with 7 bases identical to TRBD1. Germline V CDR1 and CDR2: SQVTM, ANQGSEA. The CDR3 runs to 17 residues. V gave up 6 bases and J gave up 2 bases; unmatched junction bases: 19. The CDR3 DNA reads as TGCAGCGTGGTTGGGGACAGAGTCTCCTTAGCCCCCTACGAGCAGTACTTC. It codes for CSVVGDRVSLAPYEQYF.

V is TRBV19 and J is TRBJ2-5; D is perhaps TRBD1 or TRBD2 (5 bases each). The CDR3 has 15 residues. Trimming cost V 5 bases and J 0 bases, with 13 bases left between them. Germline CDR1 reads LNHDA; CDR2 reads SQIVND (reference sequence). CDR3 in amino acids: CASSPIWGNQETQYF. CDR3 DNA: TGTGCCAGTAGTCCCATCTGGGGGAACCAAGAGACCCAGTACTTC.

This clonotype was seen more than once but under ten times. This chain connects TRBV19 to TRBJ2-7, with 8 bases lining up with TRBD2. V was clipped by 3 bases and J by 1 base; unmatched bases: 2. This CDR3 is 14 amino acids long. CDR1 is LNHDA, CDR2 SQIVND, per germline (reference sequence). The CDR3 DNA sequence: TGTGCCAGTAGTATGGCGGGGGGTTCCTACGAGCAGTACTTC. It yields the protein CASSMAGGSYEQYF.

The V and J genes are TRBV27 and TRBJ2-3; TRBD2 is a possible D gene (5 bases). The germline V and J ends were trimmed by 5 bases and 0 bases, with 15 bases remaining between them. CDR3 size: 16 residues. Germline CDR1 is MNHEY and CDR2 is SMNVEV (reference sequence). The DNA of the CDR3 is TGTGCCAGCAGTCCCCGCAGCGGCTATAGCACAGATACGCAGTATTTT. This gives the protein CASSPRSGYSTDTQYF.